This T cell receptor beta chain was captured by sequencing in a study of blood T cell repertoires in COVID-19. Study at large: Researchers got acute and convalescent COVID-19 samples from the United States, Italy and Spain. Nucleic acid was either cDNA or gDNA, and it came from T cells, B-cell-depleted T cells, or PBMCs.

V lost 5 bases and J lost 4; bases outside the gene matches: 15. CDR1 is LGHNA, CDR2 YNFKEQ, per germline. The CDR3 spans 17 residues. Per the original methods: Reference gene primer amplification yielded estimated nucleated cell counts. Assay: immunoSEQ multiplex PCR; the TCRdb copy retains only in-frame clones and omits some. V, J and clone size derive from that table, while D and trimming were established from the DNA sequence. The table shows around 68,000 clones, with about nine tenths occurring only once. Sequenced material: peripheral blood. The J gene is TRBJ2-3, the V gene TRBV4-2, with 7 bases aligning to TRBD1. The clonotype comes from a man in his fifties with active COVID-19. The chain's CDR3 is CASSFSVQGILADTQYF. Written as DNA, the CDR3 is TGTGCCAGCAGCTTTTCCGTACAGGGGATTTTGGCAGATACGCAGTATTTT.